This is a list of T cell receptor beta chains from one sample in a study of molecular identifiers for immune sequencing clone quantification. Via MiXCR, TCRdb re-called the PCR reads, giving one row per CDR3 protein. The sample has about half a million distinct CDR3 sequences; over 20% are singletons. The sequencing input was naive CD8+ T cells from blood, with Jurkat cell RNA spiked in. Receptors originate from a human donor in good health. Some libraries in this study had Jurkat cell RNA spiked in. CDR3s include the opening cysteine and the closing phenylalanine or tryptophan. A D gene is named only where the DNA matches it firmly. A row's size may be missing; if present it is once, few, many or a size class.

clone_size j_call v_call d_call cdr3_nt cdr3_aa
. TRBJ1-5 TRBV5-3 . TGTACCAGCAGCTTGGTAGGGATGGGCAATCAGCCCCAGCATTTT CTSSLVGMGNQPQHF
few TRBJ1-1 TRBV7-9 TRBD1 TGTGCCAGCAGCTTCGGAAGGGGACAGGGGCTCGGTGAAGCTTTCTTT CASSFGRGQGLGEAFF
many TRBJ2-5 TRBV7-9 . TGTGCCAGCAGCTTAGCCCAGGGATTCGAGGAGACCCAGTACTTC CASSLAQGFEETQYF
few TRBJ1-6 TRBV20-1 . TGCAGTGCTAGAGATCCCTCCGGGATAAATTCACCCCTCCACTTT CSARDPSGINSPLHF
many TRBJ2-7 TRBV20-1 . TGCAGTGCTAGGGAGGGATTCAGTTCCTCCTACGAGCAGTACTTC CSAREGFSSSYEQYF
. TRBJ2-3 TRBV7-9 TRBD2 TGTGCCAGCAGCTCCTCCTCTTATGAACTAGCGGGGAGTCAAGCAGATACGCAGTATTTT CASSSSSYELAGSQADTQYF
few TRBJ1-3 TRBV13 TRBD1 TGTGCCAGCAGCCTTAGACAGGGGGGTCTTACTGGAAACACCATATATTTT CASSLRQGGLTGNTIYF
many TRBJ2-7 TRBV28 . TGTGCCAGCAGTTTTAGGGGATTGAGCTCCTACGAGCAGTACTTC CASSFRGLSSYEQYF
many TRBJ1-1 TRBV9 . TGTGCCAGCAGCGTACTCCAGAGGGACACTGAAGCTTTCTTT CASSVLQRDTEAFF
. TRBJ2-7 TRBV5-1 TRBD1 TGCGCCAGCAGCTTCGACAGGGACGGAACCTACGAGCAGTACTTC CASSFDRDGTYEQYF
few TRBJ2-1 TRBV24-1 . TGTGCCACCCGGTCCGCCGGAAGGGGGGCCAGGGTGGATGAGCAGTTCTTC CATRSAGRGARVDEQFF
. TRBJ2-1 TRBV29-1 TRBD2 TGCAGCGCTAGCGGGAGGCGATTTGGCAATGAGCAGTTCTTC CSASGRRFGNEQFF
. TRBJ2-3 TRBV7-3 . TGTGCCAGTAAAGAACTAGCAAACACAGATACGCAGTATTTT CASKELANTDTQYF
. TRBJ1-5 TRBV27 . TGTGCCAGCGGACATGGAAATCAGCCCCAGCATTTT CASGHGNQPQHF
many TRBJ2-7 TRBV6-5 TRBD2 TGTGCCAGCAGTCTGGTAGCGGGCGGTACCTACGAGCAGTACTTC CASSLVAGGTYEQYF
many TRBJ2-3 TRBV5-6 . TGTGCCAGCAGCTTGAGCGCAGATACGCAGTATTTT CASSLSADTQYF
many TRBJ1-1 TRBV7-9 . TGTGCCAGCAGCCCTACCTTCGGCGAGGGCCGAACGAACACTGAAGCTTTCTTT CASSPTFGEGRTNTEAFF
many TRBJ2-3 TRBV6-2/TRBV6-3 TRBD1 TGTGCCAGCAGTCCAGGACAGGGAGCCTACACAGATACGCAGTATTTT CASSPGQGAYTDTQYF
. TRBJ2-5 TRBV20-1 . TGCAGTGCTAAGCCAGAAACCCAAGAGACCCAGTACTTC CSAKPETQETQYF
. TRBJ1-5 TRBV28 . TGTGCCACCTCGGACAGTCCCAATCAGCCCCAGCATTTT CATSDSPNQPQHF
. TRBJ1-2 TRBV9 . TGTGCCAGCAGCTCAGGGGACGGCCCGATGTTTCCCCATGGCTACACCTTC CASSSGDGPMFPHGYTF
many TRBJ2-5 TRBV6-6 . TGTGCCAGCAGTGGCAGGATGATCCAAGAGACCCAGTACTTC CASSGRMIQETQYF
many TRBJ2-1 TRBV19 . TGTGCCAGTAGTATAGGAATGAGGAGCCAGTACAATGAGCAGTTCTTC CASSIGMRSQYNEQFF
few TRBJ2-3 TRBV5-6 TRBD1 TGTGCCAGCACCTTGTCTTTCCGGGACAGCTACACAGATACGCAGTATTTT CASTLSFRDSYTDTQYF
many TRBJ2-1 TRBV4-3 TRBD2 TGCGCCAGCAGCCCGGAGACTAGCGGGAGTCCCAATGAGCAGTTCTTC CASSPETSGSPNEQFF
many TRBJ1-1 TRBV6-1 . TGTGCCAGCAGCAAACCGCCTTGGGAGTTTATGCGCGACACTGAAGCTTTCTTT CASSKPPWEFMRDTEAFF
many TRBJ2-1 TRBV20-1 TRBD2 TGCAGTGCTGAATCCCCAATCGGGGGGGAATTCTACAATGAGCAGTTCTTC CSAESPIGGEFYNEQFF
. TRBJ1-2 TRBV11-2 TRBD1 TGTGCCAGCAGCCAATCGACAGGGTATAATTTAGACTATGGCTACGCCTTC CASSQSTGYNLDYGYAF
few TRBJ2-1 TRBV7-2 . TGTGCCAGCAGCCAGACTCCATCCTCCTACAATGAGCAGTTCTTC CASSQTPSSYNEQFF
. TRBJ2-2 TRBV6-4 . TGTGCCAGCGGCCCGGGCAGCACCAAGTCCGGGGAGCTGTTTTTT CASGPGSTKSGELFF
. TRBJ1-2 TRBV10-2 . TGCGCCACCCAAGATGGGCGGTCTGAGGGCTACACCTTC CATQDGRSEGYTF
few TRBJ2-5 TRBV12-3/TRBV12-4 TRBD2 TGTGCCAGCAGTTTTAGCGGGAGCGATTCGGTTGGTCAAGAGACCCAGTACTTC CASSFSGSDSVGQETQYF
many TRBJ2-3 TRBV7-9 . TGTGCCAGCAGCTCGAACAGGGAATCCACAGATACGCAGTATTTT CASSSNRESTDTQYF
many TRBJ2-3 TRBV14 . TGTGCCAGCAGCCAAGATAAGAGATCAGATACGCAGTATTTT CASSQDKRSDTQYF
. TRBJ2-1 TRBV7-3 TRBD2 TGTGCCAGCGGCTTATATAGCGGGAAATACAATGAGCAGTTCTTC CASGLYSGKYNEQFF
. TRBJ2-5 TRBV9 TRBD2 TGTGCCAGCAGCGTATCGCGGGGGGGCCGGGCTCGTGATCAAGAGACCCAGTACTTC CASSVSRGGRARDQETQYF
many TRBJ1-1 TRBV6-4 . TGTGCCAGCAGAAGTAATGGTGTAGCTTTCTTT CASRSNGVAFF
few TRBJ2-7 TRBV5-6 . TGTGCCAGCAGCTTGCGCGCGGACGTAAGCTCCTACGAGCAGTACTTC CASSLRADVSSYEQYF
few TRBJ2-2 TRBV5-4 TRBD2 TGTGCCAGCAGCTTGGTTCCGGGACTAGAAATTAACACCGGGGAGCTGTTTTTT CASSLVPGLEINTGELFF
many TRBJ1-1 TRBV6-5 . TGTGCCAGCCGGGGACGGGAAAGGGGGGACACTGAAGCTTTCTTT CASRGRERGDTEAFF
few TRBJ2-7 TRBV29-1 . TGCAGCGTGGAGGGGCGGGAACCCAACGAGCAGTACTTC CSVEGREPNEQYF
few TRBJ2-7 TRBV7-6 TRBD1 TGTGCCAGCAGCCAAGGACAGGGGGCGTCTATCTACGAGCAGTACTTC CASSQGQGASIYEQYF
few TRBJ2-7 TRBV5-6 . TGTGCCAGCAGCTTGGTGGGCCTCTATCGCTCCTACGAGCAGTACTTC CASSLVGLYRSYEQYF
few TRBJ2-5 TRBV4-3 . TGCGCCAGCAGCCAAGATTCCCTCGAAAGGAACGGAGAGACCCAGTACTTC CASSQDSLERNGETQYF
. TRBJ1-5 TRBV7-9 . TGTGCCAGCAGCCTACAGGGTACCGGCCAGCCCCAGCATTTT CASSLQGTGQPQHF
many TRBJ2-7 TRBV6-5 . TGTGCCAGCAGTTACAACCGGGACGCCGAGCAGTACTTC CASSYNRDAEQYF
. TRBJ2-7 TRBV30 . TGTGCCTGGAGTGTACAGGAGTTTGGCGAGCAGTACTTC CAWSVQEFGEQYF
few TRBJ2-3 TRBV27 TRBD2 TGTGCCAGCAGCCCCGGGACTAGCATTTCATTTGATACGCAGTATTTT CASSPGTSISFDTQYF
. TRBJ2-3 TRBV4-2 . TGTGCCAGCAGCCAAGACCCGACTACGGGGGTAGCTGATACGCAGTATTTT CASSQDPTTGVADTQYF
few TRBJ2-1 TRBV7-2 . TGTGCCAGCAGCCGACCCCGGCAGGGGAGTATGTTAAATGAGCAGTTCTTC CASSRPRQGSMLNEQFF
. TRBJ2-5 TRBV7-6 TRBD2 TGTGCCAGCAGCTTAGTGCTTAGCGGGGGGAAAGAGACCCAGTACTTC CASSLVLSGGKETQYF
many TRBJ1-1 TRBV3-1 . TGTGCCAGCAGCCAAACGGGTCTTGGCACTGAAGCTTTCTTT CASSQTGLGTEAFF
. TRBJ2-1 TRBV5-4 TRBD2 TGTGCCAGCAGCGACAGACTAGCGATTCCCAATGAGCAGTTCTTC CASSDRLAIPNEQFF
many TRBJ1-2 TRBV14 TRBD1 TGTGCCAGCAGCCAGGGGACAGGGGGCTACTATGGCTACACCTTC CASSQGTGGYYGYTF
many TRBJ2-3 TRBV7-2 . TGTGCCAGCAGCCCAAGGGTTCTTCTTAGCACAGATACGCAGTATTTT CASSPRVLLSTDTQYF
few TRBJ2-4 TRBV11-2 TRBD2 TGTGCCAGCAGCTTAGAACTAGCGGGAGTGGGCCTAAACATTCAGTACTTC CASSLELAGVGLNIQYF
. TRBJ1-1 TRBV19 . TGTGCCAGTAGTTATCGGGTGACTTGGAACACTGAAGCTTTCTTT CASSYRVTWNTEAFF
many TRBJ1-2 TRBV19 . TGTGCCAGTACCACCTGGACAGAGTCTGGCTACACCTTC CASTTWTESGYTF
many TRBJ1-5 TRBV9 . TGTGCCAGCAGCGTAGATTGGGGGGCGGATCAGCCCCAGCATTTT CASSVDWGADQPQHF
few TRBJ1-5 TRBV19 TRBD1 TGTGCCAGTAGTAAAGTAAGTCCGGACAGGGGGCGGCAGCCCCAGCATTTT CASSKVSPDRGRQPQHF